This TCR beta chain was profiled in a study of T cells in Graves' hyperthyroidism and ophthalmopathy. TCR beta CDR3 regions were amplified from RNA. First-round RT-PCR with HTBI primers amplified the TCR CDR3 region. TCRdb used MiXCR to reprocess the multiplex PCR reads, holding one entry per CDR3 protein. The table lists 450,000 to 650,000 distinct CDR3 sequences, 13% to 15% of them singletons. The CDR3 sequence is 17 residues long. V was pared by 0 bases and J by 9 bases, with 17 bases of the junction left unmatched. Germline values: CDR1 DFQATT, CDR2 SNEGSKA (reference sequence). This clonotype was detected ten times or more.

This receptor was taken from a woman aged 18-29 years with Graves' ophthalmopathy. The specimen was blood. The chain carries TRBV20-1 and TRBJ2-1, with TRBD2 identical over 7 bases. The CDR3 sequence is CSARDRGPGTITGEQFF. CDR3 sequence (DNA): TGCAGTGCTAGAGATCGTGGGCCCGGGACTATCACGGGTGAGCAGTTCTTC.